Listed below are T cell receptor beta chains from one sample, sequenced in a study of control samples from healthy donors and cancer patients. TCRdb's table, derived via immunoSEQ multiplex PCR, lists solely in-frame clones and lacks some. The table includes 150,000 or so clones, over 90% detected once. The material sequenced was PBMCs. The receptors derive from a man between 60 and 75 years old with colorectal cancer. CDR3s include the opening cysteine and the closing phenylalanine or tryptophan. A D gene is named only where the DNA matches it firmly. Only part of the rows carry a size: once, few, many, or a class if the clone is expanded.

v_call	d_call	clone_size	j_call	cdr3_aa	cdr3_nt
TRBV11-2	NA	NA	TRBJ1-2	CASSFGGGGEGYTF	TGTGCCAGCAGCTTCGGAGGGGGTGGGGAGGGCTACACCTTC
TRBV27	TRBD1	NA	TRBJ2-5	CASTRAGGGETQYF	TGTGCCAGCACCCGGGCAGGGGGCGGAGAGACCCAGTACTTC
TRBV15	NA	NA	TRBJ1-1	CATSTSRGMNTEAFF	TGTGCCACCAGCACTAGCAGGGGTATGAACACTGAAGCTTTCTTT
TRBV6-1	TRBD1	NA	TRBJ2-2	CASSDFTGGGELFF	TGTGCCAGCAGTGATTTTACAGGGGGAGGGGAGCTGTTTTTT
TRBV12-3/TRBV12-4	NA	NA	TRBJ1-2	CASSFGDYGYTF	TGTGCCAGCAGTTTTGGGGACTATGGCTACACCTTC
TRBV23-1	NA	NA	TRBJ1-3	CASNVGQRNTIYF	TGCGCCAGCAATGTAGGACAGAGAAACACCATATATTTT
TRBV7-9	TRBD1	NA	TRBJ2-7	CASSLGQGAFYEQYF	TGTGCCAGCAGCTTAGGGCAGGGGGCTTTCTACGAGCAGTACTTC
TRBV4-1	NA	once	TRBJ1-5	CASSQVGGNQPQHF	TGCGCCAGCAGCCAAGTGGGGGGAAATCAGCCCCAGCATTTT
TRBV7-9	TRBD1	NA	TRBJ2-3	CASSSAGQGKADTQYF	TGTGCCAGCAGCTCCGCCGGACAGGGAAAGGCAGATACGCAGTATTTT
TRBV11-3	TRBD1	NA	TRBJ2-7	CASSVGQGPYEQYF	TGTGCCAGCAGCGTAGGACAGGGGCCCTACGAGCAGTACTTC
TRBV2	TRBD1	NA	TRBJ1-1	CASSRTGVTEAFF	TGTGCCAGCAGTCGGACAGGCGTGACTGAAGCTTTCTTT
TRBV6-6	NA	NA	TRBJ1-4	CASRPPGRANEKLFF	TGTGCCAGCAGACCCCCGGGACGGGCTAATGAAAAACTGTTTTTT
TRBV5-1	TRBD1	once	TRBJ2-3	CASSNDRGRTDTQYF	TGCGCCAGCAGCAACGACAGGGGTCGCACAGATACGCAGTATTTT
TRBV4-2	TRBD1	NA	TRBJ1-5	CASSLRQGANQPQHF	TGTGCCAGCAGCCTTCGACAGGGGGCGAATCAGCCCCAGCATTTT
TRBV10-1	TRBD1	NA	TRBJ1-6	CASRDRVGYNNSPLHF	TGCGCCAGCCGGGACAGGGTAGGATATAATAATTCACCCCTCCACTTT
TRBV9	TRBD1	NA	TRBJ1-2	CASSKSGQGNYGYTF	TGTGCCAGCAGCAAGTCGGGACAGGGAAACTATGGCTACACCTTC
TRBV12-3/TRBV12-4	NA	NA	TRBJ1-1	CASSLGQRTEAFF	TGTGCCAGCAGTTTGGGCCAGAGAACAGAAGCTTTCTTT
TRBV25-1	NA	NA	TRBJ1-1	CASSELWGTEAFF	TGTGCCAGCAGTGAGCTTTGGGGCACTGAAGCTTTCTTT
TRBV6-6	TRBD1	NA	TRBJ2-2	CASSSSGGAGELFF	TGTGCCAGCAGTTCGTCAGGGGGCGCCGGGGAGCTGTTTTTT
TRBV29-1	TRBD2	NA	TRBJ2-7	CSGGRGDEQYF	TGCAGCGGGGGACGGGGGGACGAGCAGTACTTC
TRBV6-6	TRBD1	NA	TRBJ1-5	CASSYPRQGSNQPQHF	TGTGCCAGCAGTTACCCTCGACAGGGGAGCAATCAGCCCCAGCATTTT
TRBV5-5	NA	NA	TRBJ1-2	CASSLAEGLHGYTF	TGTGCCAGCAGCTTGGCCGAGGGGCTTCATGGCTACACCTTC
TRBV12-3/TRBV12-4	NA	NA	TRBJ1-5	CASSLTPGEQHF	TGTGCCAGCAGTTTGACTCCCGGGGAACAGCATTTT
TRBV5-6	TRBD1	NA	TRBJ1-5	CASSLRTGGREPQHF	TGTGCCAGCAGCTTGAGGACAGGGGGGAGGGAGCCCCAGCATTTT
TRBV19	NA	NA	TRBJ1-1	CASSIGTGLRLNTEAFF	TGTGCCAGTAGTATCGGTACAGGGCTGAGACTGAACACTGAAGCTTTCTTT
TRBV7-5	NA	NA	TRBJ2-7	CARKRRGHEQYF	TGTGCCAGAAAAAGGAGGGGCCACGAGCAGTACTTC
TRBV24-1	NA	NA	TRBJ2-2	CATASTGELFF	TGTGCCACTGCTAGCACCGGGGAGCTGTTTTTT
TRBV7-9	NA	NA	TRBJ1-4	CASSLEWGVEKLFF	TGTGCCAGCAGCTTAGAATGGGGGGTTGAAAAACTGTTTTTT
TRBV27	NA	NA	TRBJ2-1	CATRGYNEQFF	TGTGCCACCAGGGGATACAATGAGCAGTTCTTC
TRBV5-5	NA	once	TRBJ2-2	CASSLSGGSNTGELFF	TGTGCCAGCAGCTTGTCGGGCGGGTCGAACACCGGGGAGCTGTTTTTT
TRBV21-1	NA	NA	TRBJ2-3	CASSKKGRDTQYF	TGTGCCAGCAGCAAAAAGGGACGAGATACGCAGTATTTT
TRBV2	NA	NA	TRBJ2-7	CASSVVGTYEQYF	TGTGCCAGCAGTGTAGTCGGAACCTACGAGCAGTACTTC
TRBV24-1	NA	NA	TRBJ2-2	CATSDSTNTGELFF	TGTGCCACCAGTGATTCGACCAACACCGGGGAGCTGTTTTTT
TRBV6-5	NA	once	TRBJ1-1	CASSYRGLNTEALF	TGTGCCAGCAGTTACCGGGGCCTGAACACTGAAGCTCTCTTT
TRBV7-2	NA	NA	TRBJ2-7	CASSFGAASYEQYF	TGTGCCAGCAGCTTCGGGGCCGCATCCTACGAGCAGTACTTC
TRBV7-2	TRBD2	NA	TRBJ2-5	CASRTSGGAWETQYF	TGTGCCAGCAGGACTAGCGGGGGAGCGTGGGAGACCCAGTACTTC
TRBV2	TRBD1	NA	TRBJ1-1	CASNGQANTEAFF	TGTGCCAGCAATGGACAGGCAAACACTGAAGCTTTCTTT
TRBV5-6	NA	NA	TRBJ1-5	CASSLLGARNQPQHF	TGTGCCAGCAGCTTGCTAGGGGCGCGGAATCAGCCCCAGCATTTT
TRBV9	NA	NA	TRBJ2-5	CASRVGGGETQYF	TGTGCCAGCCGCGTAGGGGGAGGGGAGACCCAGTACTTC
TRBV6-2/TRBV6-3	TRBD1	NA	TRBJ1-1	CASSYRGTANTEAFF	TGTGCCAGCAGTTACAGAGGGACAGCGAACACTGAAGCTTTCTTT
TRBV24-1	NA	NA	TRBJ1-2	CATSDFGGSGYTF	TGTGCCACCAGTGATTTTGGAGGGAGCGGCTACACCTTC
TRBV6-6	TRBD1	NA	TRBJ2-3	CASNKQGTTSTDTQYF	TGTGCCAGCAATAAACAGGGGACAACTAGCACAGATACGCAGTATTTT
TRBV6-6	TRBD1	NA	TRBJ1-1	CASSYHPGQGNTEAFF	TGTGCCAGCAGTTATCACCCGGGACAGGGAAACACTGAAGCTTTCTTT
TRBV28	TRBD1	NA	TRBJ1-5	CASSLDRGPWQPQHF	TGTGCCAGCAGTCTAGACAGGGGGCCCTGGCAGCCCCAGCATTTT